The clone carrying this TCR beta chain was seen at least ten times. TCRdb ran MiXCR on the 5' RACE reads and lists one entry per CDR3 protein. The sample yields 150,000 to 200,000 distinct CDR3 sequences, 11% seen once. CDR1 and CDR2 (germline): SGHRS, YFSETQ. This CDR3 region has 14 residues. The V end lost 0 bases, the J end lost 2 bases, and 9 bases lay between the germline ends. This record comes from a study of T cells after yellow fever vaccination. Sequencing used CD8+ T cells sorted from PBMCs, obtained 15 days after the yellow fever booster vaccination. The chain is built from TRBV5-1 and TRBJ2-7; perhaps D is TRBD1 or TRBD2 (5 bases each). The source of this sequence is a man aged 18-30 years who received the YFV17D yellow fever vaccine. The CDR3 is CASSLGDGTYEQYF. DNA of the CDR3: TGCGCCAGCAGCTTGGGGGACGGCACCTACGAGCAGTACTTC.